These 13 T cell receptor beta chains came from one sample sequenced in a study of blood T cell repertoires in COVID-19. Only in-frame clones appear in the TCRdb table, and some are missing; sequencing was by immunoSEQ multiplex PCR. The sample yields about 160,000 clones, around 83% seen once. The specimen sequenced was peripheral blood. The source is a man in his forties with acute or convalescent COVID-19.

J is TRBJ2-7 and V is TRBV5-6; no firm D call. V gave up 0 bases and J gave up 4 bases, with 5 bases separating them. Germline CDR1 SGHDT, CDR2 YYEEEE. The CDR3 runs to 12 residues. In DNA form, the CDR3 reads TGTGCCAGCAGCTTGGGGCTGTACGAGCAGTACTTC. As protein: CASSLGLYEQYF.

V and J are TRBV7-2 and TRBJ1-1; D is undetermined. Germline V lookup: CDR1 SGHTA, CDR2 FQGNSA. CDR3 size: 12 residues. The V end was cut by 5 bases, the J end by 5 bases, with 9 bases between. This CDR3 reads CASSQGGTEAFF. CDR3 nucleotides: TGTGCCAGCAGCCAAGGAGGGACTGAAGCTTTCTTT. The whole variable domain, filled in from reference TRBV7-2 and TRBJ1-1, reads GAGVSQSPSNKVTEKGKDVELRCDPISGHTALYWYRQSLGQGLEFLIYFQGNSAPDKSGLPSDRFSAERTGGSVSTLTIQRTQQEDSAVYLCASSQGGTEAFFGQGTRLTVV.

The chain employs TRBV18 and TRBJ2-5; D gene ambiguous. The germline V and J ends were trimmed by 0 bases and 2 bases, with 10 bases remaining between them. This CDR3 region has 15 residues. Germline V lookup: CDR1 KGHSH, CDR2 LQKENI. In DNA form, the CDR3 reads TGTGCCAGCTCACCACCTAGTGCGGCTCAAGAGACCCAGTACTTC. Its translation: CASSPPSAAQETQYF.

The rearrangement uses TRBV19 and TRBJ2-1; 10 nucleotides agree with TRBD2. Germline assignment: CDR1 LNHDA and CDR2 SQIVND (reference sequence). This CDR3 is built from 17 residues. J lost 7 bases, V lost 9 bases, and 18 bases had no gene match. The CDR3 DNA is TGTGCCAGCGACCGGTCTCGCAGCGGGGGGGCCTTTAATGAGCAGTTCTTC. Translated, it gives CASDRSRSGGAFNEQFF.

The chain carries TRBV18 and TRBJ2-1, with D unresolved. The CDR3 totals 15 residues. Germline CDR1 reads KGHSH; CDR2 reads LQKENI. V gave up 2 bases and J gave up 3 bases, with 11 bases separating them. The CDR3 coding sequence is TGTGCCAGCTCACCATTGACTCCCGTCTACAATGAGCAGTTCTTC. Its translation: CASSPLTPVYNEQFF.

V is TRBV3-1 (or the pseudogene TRBV3-2) and J is TRBJ1-1; D uncertain. Germline V gives CDR1 LGHDT, CDR2 YNNKEL (reference sequence). The germline V and J ends were trimmed by 5 bases and 9 bases, with 10 bases remaining between them. The CDR3 is 11 amino acids. The chain's CDR3 is CASSTRLKAFF. The CDR3 DNA reads TGTGCCAGCAGCACCAGACTTAAAGCTTTCTTT.

V is TRBV6-5 and J is TRBJ2-7, with 10 bases identical to TRBD1. The CDR3 has 16 residues. V lost 2 bases to trimming and J lost 6 bases; unmatched junction nucleotides: 10. The germline V gene has CDR1 MNHEY and CDR2 SVGAGI. The CDR3 nucleotides read TGTGCCAGCAGTTACGGTTTTCGGGACAGGGGCGGCGAGCAGTACTTC. Its protein is CASSYGFRDRGGEQYF.

The V gene is TRBV5-6, the J gene TRBJ2-3, with 12 positions matching TRBD1. The ends lost 5 bases at V and 5 bases at J; junction bases unmatched: 6. The germline V gene has CDR1 SGHDT and CDR2 YYEEEE. This CDR3 comprises 15 residues. The CDR3 coding sequence is TGTGCCAGCAGTACCGGGACAGGGGGCAGAGATACGCAGTATTTT. Protein sequence: CASSTGTGGRDTQYF.

This chain connects TRBV3-1 (or the pseudogene TRBV3-2) to TRBJ2-1; 11 nucleotides align to TRBD2. The ends lost 0 bases at V and 4 bases at J; junction bases unmatched: 8. The CDR3 has 18 amino acids. Germline CDR1 is LGHDT and CDR2 is YNNKEL (reference sequence). CDR3 DNA: TGTGCCAGCAGCCAAGATCTCACTAGCGGGGGATGGTACAATGAGCAGTTCTTC. It yields the protein CASSQDLTSGGWYNEQFF.

The CDR3 is CASRGQGFEQYF. CDR3 in DNA: TGTGCCAGCAGAGGACAGGGGTTCGAGCAGTACTTC. This chain uses TRBV6-5 with TRBJ2-7, with TRBD1 matching 9 bases. Germline-derived CDR1 and CDR2 are MNHEY and SVGAGI. The CDR3 has 12 residues. J lost 6 bases, V lost 6 bases, and 3 bases had no gene match.

This clone was seen only once. The chain carries TRBV9 and TRBJ1-1, with 9 bases identical to TRBD1. The V gene's germline CDR1 is SGDLS and CDR2 YYNGEE. With V trimmed by 2 bases and J by 8 bases, 7 bases remained unmatched. The CDR3 has 14 residues. CDR3 loop: CASSVDADRGEAFF. The DNA for the CDR3 is TGTGCCAGCAGCGTGGACGCGGACAGGGGAGAAGCTTTCTTT.

The chain has TRBV25-1 and TRBJ2-1; TRBD1 agrees at 7 bases. CDR3 length: 15 amino acids. The J segment lost 0 bases and the V segment lost 3 bases, leaving 2 bases of the junction unmatched. CDR1 and CDR2 (germline): MGHDK, SYGVNS. Here the CDR3 DNA reads TGTGCCAGCAGTGACCCAGGGGGCTCCTACAATGAGCAGTTCTTC. Its translation: CASSDPGGSYNEQFF.

V and J are TRBV5-6 and TRBJ1-1, with D tentatively TRBD1 (5 bases). This CDR3 is 13 amino acids long. Germline CDR1 is SGHDT and CDR2 is YYEEEE. Trimming removed 4 bases from V and 3 bases from J, with 10 bases in between. Here the CDR3 reads CASSLQGDTEAFF. CDR3 coding DNA: TGTGCCAGCAGCCTCCAAGGGGACACTGAAGCTTTCTTT.